This T cell receptor beta chain was sequenced in a study of T cell responses to AZD1222 COVID-19 vaccine. Only in-frame clones appear in the TCRdb table, and some are missing; sequencing was by immunoSEQ multiplex PCR. This repertoire shows fewer than 150,000 clones, 70% to 90% found once; its top ten account for approximately 3.5%. The V segment lost 0 bases and the J segment 9 bases; nucleotides outside the gene matches: 9. CDR1 is LGHDT, CDR2 YNNKEL, per germline (reference sequence). This CDR3 is 16 amino acids long. This clone appeared once. The rearrangement joins TRBV3-1 (or the pseudogene TRBV3-2) to TRBJ2-4; TRBD2 matches 9 bases. The TCR was taken from an adult who received the AZD1222 COVID-19 vaccine. The sequences come from peripheral blood, collected 28 days after the second AZD1222 dose. CDR3 residues: CASSQELAGKGGIQYF. The CDR3 DNA reads TGTGCCAGCAGCCAAGAGCTAGCGGGAAAGGGAGGCATTCAGTACTTC.